These 27 T cell receptor beta chains were all obtained from the same sample, sequenced in a study of blood T cell repertoires in COVID-19. The data were produced by immunoSEQ multiplex PCR, yet TCRdb's version contains in-frame clones alone and is incomplete. This repertoire shows about 47,000 clones, 75% to 85% found once; its top ten account for about 14%. Sequenced: peripheral blood. These receptors came from a human donor with acute or convalescent COVID-19. The donor label of this sample is uncertain.

The chain is built from TRBV18 and TRBJ1-6, with a possible D match to TRBD1 (5 bases). V lost 2 bases and J 12 bases, leaving 11 bases between the germline ends. CDR1 KGHSH and CDR2 LQKENI come from the germline V gene. The CDR3 spans 13 residues. The CDR3 DNA reads as TGTGCCAGCTCACCAGCGGTAGGGGAACCCCTCCACTTT. Residues: CASSPAVGEPLHF. The full variable domain, its missing parts supplied by reference TRBV18 and TRBJ1-6, is NAGVMQNPRHLVRRRGQEARLRCSPMKGHSHVYWYRQLPEEGLKFMVYLQKENIIDESGMPKERFSAEFPKEGPSILRIQQVVRGDSAAYFCASSPAVGEPLHFGNGTRLTVT.

V usage is TRBV19 and J usage is TRBJ1-2; D perhaps matches TRBD1 (6 bases). CDR1 and CDR2 from the germline V gene are LNHDA and SQIVND (reference sequence). V was clipped by 6 bases and J by 7 bases, with 18 bases between them. This CDR3 is 14 amino acids long. CDR3 in amino acids: CASRRRQAFPGYTF. CDR3 bases: TGTGCCAGTAGGCGCCGACAGGCGTTTCCTGGCTACACCTTC. Drawing the rest from reference TRBV19 and TRBJ1-2, the complete variable domain is DGGITQSPKYLFRKEGQNVTLSCEQNLNHDAMYWYRQDPGQGLRLIYYSQIVNDFQKGDIAEGYSVSREKKESFPLTVTSAQKNPTAFYLCASRRRQAFPGYTFGSGTRLTVV.

This clone was counted once. The chain carries TRBV5-1 and TRBJ2-3; TRBD2 matches 15 bases. The J segment lost 1 base and the V segment lost 3 bases, leaving 6 bases of the junction unmatched. Germline CDR1 and CDR2: SGHRS and YFSETQ. The CDR3 has 18 amino acids. The CDR3 spells CASSSGTSGGPGTDTQYF. CDR3 DNA sequence: TGCGCCAGCAGCTCCGGGACTAGCGGGGGGCCTGGCACAGATACGCAGTATTTT.

The CDR3 DNA reads as TGTGCCAGCAGCCCCTCCGAAACGCGGGGTATGCAGACCCAGTACTTC. It yields the protein CASSPSETRGMQTQYF. The chain is built from TRBV7-6 and TRBJ2-5; a weak D match, TRBD2 (6 bases). Germline assignment: CDR1 SGHVS and CDR2 FNYEAQ. The CDR3 covers 16 residues. The germline V and J ends were trimmed by 5 bases and 6 bases, with 22 bases remaining between them.

The chain carries TRBV11-3 and TRBJ2-7; 7 nucleotides align to TRBD1. After removal of 4 bases from V and 5 bases from J, the junction contained 8 bases not matched to a gene. Germline V lookup: CDR1 SGHNT, CDR2 YENEEA. The length of the CDR3 is 14 residues. CDR3 bases: TGTGCCAGCAGCTCTTCAGGGGGTGTTCACGAGCAGTACTTC. This gives the protein CASSSSGGVHEQYF.

V gene TRBV19 combines with J gene TRBJ2-7; D is unclear. V was cut by 5 bases and J by 1 base, with 12 bases left in between. Germline CDR1 LNHDA, CDR2 SQIVND (reference sequence). The CDR3 covers 14 residues. The CDR3 loop reads CASSPGWASYEQYF. Here the CDR3 DNA reads TGTGCCAGTAGTCCAGGATGGGCATCCTACGAGCAGTACTTC.

Details on this clone: The identical CDR3 is also encoded by other nucleotide sequences in the sample. The chain couples TRBV4-3 to TRBJ1-1, with TRBD1 as a possible D gene (5 bases). The CDR3 sequence is 15 residues long. V gave up 0 bases and J gave up 12 bases, with 20 bases separating them. Per the germline V gene, CDR1 is LGHNA and CDR2 is YSLEER. CDR3 nucleotide sequence: TGCGCCAGCAGCCAAGATCGTGGACCGGGAGGGGTATCTTTCTTT. It is translated as CASSQDRGPGGVSFF.

The chain couples TRBV30 to TRBJ2-7; tentative D call: TRBD1 (6 bases). This CDR3 has 15 amino acids. From germline, CDR1 is GTSNPN and CDR2 SVGIG (reference sequence). V gave up 2 bases and J gave up 4 bases, with 18 bases separating them. CDR3 sequence: CAWSPRQGIHYEQYF. CDR3 sequence (DNA): TGTGCCTGGAGTCCAAGGCAGGGGATACATTACGAGCAGTACTTC.

The gene calls are TRBV7-9 and TRBJ2-7, with 10 bases identical to TRBD2. This CDR3 has 14 amino acids. Trimming at V came to 4 bases and at J to 3 bases, leaving 3 bases not matched to a gene. Per the germline V gene, CDR1 is SEHNR and CDR2 is FQNEAQ (reference sequence). CDR3 amino acids: CASSSGTSDYEQYF. In DNA form, the CDR3 reads TGTGCCAGCAGCTCCGGGACTAGCGACTACGAGCAGTACTTC.

This chain joins TRBV14 and TRBJ2-7; tentatively, D is TRBD2 (5 bases). Trimming removed 4 bases at V and 0 bases at J, with 13 bases between. The CDR3 is 15 residues long. Germline CDR1 and CDR2: SGHDN and FVKESK. The CDR3, as DNA: TGTGCCAGCAGCCCAAGCGGCTCGCTCTCCTACGAGCAGTACTTC. Translation: CASSPSGSLSYEQYF.

This chain links TRBV25-1 with TRBJ1-4, with 7 positions matching TRBD1. V shed 1 base, J shed 8 bases, and the junction held 1 base outside the gene matches. The CDR3 sequence is 13 residues long. CDR1 and CDR2 (germline): MGHDK, SYGVNS. CDR3 amino acids: CASSESRGEKLFF. CDR3 nucleotide sequence: TGTGCCAGCAGTGAATCCAGGGGGGAAAAACTGTTTTTT.

J is TRBJ2-2 and V is TRBV5-1; 8 bases map to TRBD1. V shed 7 bases, J shed 3 bases, and the junction held 17 bases outside the gene matches. This CDR3 spans 18 amino acids. From germline, CDR1 is SGHRS and CDR2 YFSETQ. DNA of the CDR3: TGCGCCAGCTGCCCCGGGGGAGTGCAGGGGGCTTACACCGGGGAGCTGTTTTTT. This sequence encodes CASCPGGVQGAYTGELFF.

V usage is TRBV5-4 and J usage is TRBJ1-6; D perhaps matches TRBD1 (6 bases). V lost 1 base, J lost 9 bases, and 11 bases lay in between. The germline gives CDR1 SGHNT, CDR2 YYREEE (reference sequence). This CDR3 is built from 14 residues. The CDR3 sequence is CASSLIQGGSPLHF. DNA of the CDR3: TGTGCCAGCAGCTTGATACAGGGCGGTTCACCCCTCCACTTT.

The CDR3 DNA follows: TGTGCCAGCAGCGCCCCAGGCCGGACAGAATCCTACGAGCAGTACTTC. Residues: CASSAPGRTESYEQYF. This chain connects TRBV7-2 to TRBJ2-7; perhaps TRBD1 as D (6 bases). The CDR3 length is 16 residues. CDR1 and CDR2 (germline): SGHTA, FQGNSA. V lost 5 bases to trimming and J lost 1 base, with 18 bases between them.

The V call is TRBV4-2, the J call TRBJ1-3; D gene ambiguous. Germline CDR1 reads LGHNA; CDR2 reads YNFKEQ. This CDR3 has 17 amino acids. V lost 4 bases and J lost 3, with 19 bases in between. CDR3 amino acids: CASSRNLERGNGNTIYF. In DNA, the CDR3 is TGTGCCAGCAGCCGAAACCTAGAAAGAGGGAATGGAAACACCATATATTTT.

This sequence joins TRBV29-1 and TRBJ2-3; a possible D gene is TRBD2 (6 bases). Trimming cost V 7 bases and J 2 bases, with 10 bases left between them. Germline loops: CDR1 SQVTM, CDR2 ANQGSEA. The CDR3 loop spans 12 amino acids. The CDR3 nucleotides are TGCAGCGACGGGGGTCTCACAGATACGCAGTATTTT. It yields the protein CSDGGLTDTQYF.

The chain joins TRBV11-3 to TRBJ2-1, with 13 bases matching TRBD2. V lost 5 bases and J lost 8; bases outside the gene matches: 3. The CDR3 is 14 amino acids. CDR1 and CDR2 from the germline V gene are SGHNT and YENEEA. The CDR3 is CASSGGLAGDEQFF. The CDR3 DNA reads TGTGCCAGCAGCGGAGGACTAGCGGGAGATGAGCAGTTCTTC.

J is TRBJ2-3 and V is TRBV27; D might be TRBD1 (6 bases). Germline loops: CDR1 MNHEY, CDR2 SMNVEV (reference sequence). This CDR3 comprises 17 residues. V lost 0 bases to trimming and J lost 0 bases, with 13 bases between them. The CDR3 bases are TGTGCCAGCAGTTTATCCAGGGGACATCAGAGCACAGATACGCAGTATTTT. It yields the protein CASSLSRGHQSTDTQYF.

The chain carries TRBV18 and TRBJ1-1; D might be TRBD1 (6 bases). The CDR3 is made up of 16 amino acids. The germline CDR1 and CDR2 sequences are KGHSH and LQKENI. V shed 4 bases and J shed 0 bases, with 15 bases lying between them. The CDR3 bases are TGTGCCAGCTCACTGGAGGGGGGGAGTATGAACACTGAAGCTTTCTTT. It translates to CASSLEGGSMNTEAFF. The variable domain in full, completed from reference TRBV18 and TRBJ1-1, reads NAGVMQNPRHLVRRRGQEARLRCSPMKGHSHVYWYRQLPEEGLKFMVYLQKENIIDESGMPKERFSAEFPKEGPSILRIQQVVRGDSAAYFCASSLEGGSMNTEAFFGQGTRLTVV.

This clone was picked up one time. The genes are TRBV7-9 and TRBJ2-3, with 9 bases matching TRBD1. V shed 4 bases, J shed 3 bases, and the junction held 5 bases outside the gene matches. Per the germline V gene, CDR1 is SEHNR and CDR2 is FQNEAQ (reference sequence). The CDR3 consists of 15 residues. The CDR3, as DNA: TGTGCCAGCAGCTACAGGGGGCTCTCAACAGATACGCAGTATTTT. Amino acids: CASSYRGLSTDTQYF.

This sequence joins TRBV18 and TRBJ1-5, with D perhaps matching TRBD1 (5 bases). The CDR3 totals 17 residues. V was cut by 3 bases and J by 0 bases, with 15 bases left in between. Looked up from germline, CDR1 is KGHSH and CDR2 is LQKENI. In DNA form, the CDR3 reads TGTGCCAGCTCACCGGGGCAGAGTCGATATAGCAATCAGCCCCAGCATTTT. This gives the protein CASSPGQSRYSNQPQHF.

The rearrangement uses TRBV24-1 and TRBJ2-5, with D possibly being TRBD1 (6 bases). Germline V gives CDR1 KGHDR, CDR2 SFDVKD. The length of the CDR3 is 16 residues. The germline V and J ends were trimmed by 4 bases and 1 base, with 15 bases remaining between them. The CDR3: CATSDHTRDTQETQYF. The CDR3 DNA reads as TGTGCCACCAGTGACCACACCCGGGACACCCAAGAGACCCAGTACTTC.

The sample holds one count of this clone. The V gene is TRBV5-1, the J gene TRBJ2-5; 13 bases match TRBD2. Germline assignment: CDR1 SGHRS and CDR2 YFSETQ. V gave up 0 bases and J gave up 5 bases; unmatched junction bases: 1. The CDR3 contains 15 residues. The CDR3 sequence: CASSLETSGGETQYF. CDR3 DNA sequence: TGCGCCAGCAGCTTGGAGACTAGCGGGGGGGAGACCCAGTACTTC.

The V call is TRBV5-1, the J call TRBJ2-3; no firm D call. The ends were cut back, 4 bases at V and 1 base at J, with 10 bases in the middle. Germline CDR1 SGHRS, CDR2 YFSETQ. This CDR3 spans 14 amino acids. CDR3 residues: CASSLGSGTDTQYF. DNA for the CDR3: TGCGCCAGCAGCCTGGGAAGCGGCACAGATACGCAGTATTTT. Full variable domain (missing parts from reference TRBV5-1 and TRBJ2-3): KAGVTQTPRYLIKTRGQQVTLSCSPISGHRSVSWYQQTPGQGLQFLFEYFSETQRNKGNFPGRFSGRQFSNSRSEMNVSTLELGDSALYLCASSLGSGTDTQYFGPGTRLTVL.

This chain links TRBV5-1 with TRBJ1-3; D might be TRBD1 (6 bases). This CDR3 contains 12 residues. The germline V gene encodes CDR1 SGHRS and CDR2 YFSETQ. V was trimmed by 4 bases and J by 7 bases, leaving 9 bases between them. The CDR3 spells CASSPGHNTIYF. In DNA, the CDR3 is TGCGCCAGCAGCCCGGGACACAACACCATATATTTT.

This clone was observed a single time. This chain joins TRBV18 and TRBJ1-2, with a tentative D call TRBD1 (6 bases). CDR1 is KGHSH, CDR2 LQKENI, per germline. This CDR3 contains 13 residues. Trimming took off 3 bases at V and 8 bases at J, with 13 bases between the two ends. This CDR3 is CASSPSQGSGYTF. The CDR3 coding sequence is TGTGCCAGCTCACCTTCACAGGGAAGCGGCTACACCTTC.

The chain couples TRBV7-9 to TRBJ2-3; perhaps TRBD2 as D (6 bases). CDR1 SEHNR and CDR2 FQNEAQ come from the germline V gene (reference sequence). This CDR3 has 14 residues. V dropped 3 bases and J dropped 7 bases, with 14 bases sitting between them. The CDR3 reads CASSFSGRRHTQYF. In DNA, the CDR3 is TGTGCCAGCAGCTTTTCCGGGAGAAGACATACGCAGTATTTT.